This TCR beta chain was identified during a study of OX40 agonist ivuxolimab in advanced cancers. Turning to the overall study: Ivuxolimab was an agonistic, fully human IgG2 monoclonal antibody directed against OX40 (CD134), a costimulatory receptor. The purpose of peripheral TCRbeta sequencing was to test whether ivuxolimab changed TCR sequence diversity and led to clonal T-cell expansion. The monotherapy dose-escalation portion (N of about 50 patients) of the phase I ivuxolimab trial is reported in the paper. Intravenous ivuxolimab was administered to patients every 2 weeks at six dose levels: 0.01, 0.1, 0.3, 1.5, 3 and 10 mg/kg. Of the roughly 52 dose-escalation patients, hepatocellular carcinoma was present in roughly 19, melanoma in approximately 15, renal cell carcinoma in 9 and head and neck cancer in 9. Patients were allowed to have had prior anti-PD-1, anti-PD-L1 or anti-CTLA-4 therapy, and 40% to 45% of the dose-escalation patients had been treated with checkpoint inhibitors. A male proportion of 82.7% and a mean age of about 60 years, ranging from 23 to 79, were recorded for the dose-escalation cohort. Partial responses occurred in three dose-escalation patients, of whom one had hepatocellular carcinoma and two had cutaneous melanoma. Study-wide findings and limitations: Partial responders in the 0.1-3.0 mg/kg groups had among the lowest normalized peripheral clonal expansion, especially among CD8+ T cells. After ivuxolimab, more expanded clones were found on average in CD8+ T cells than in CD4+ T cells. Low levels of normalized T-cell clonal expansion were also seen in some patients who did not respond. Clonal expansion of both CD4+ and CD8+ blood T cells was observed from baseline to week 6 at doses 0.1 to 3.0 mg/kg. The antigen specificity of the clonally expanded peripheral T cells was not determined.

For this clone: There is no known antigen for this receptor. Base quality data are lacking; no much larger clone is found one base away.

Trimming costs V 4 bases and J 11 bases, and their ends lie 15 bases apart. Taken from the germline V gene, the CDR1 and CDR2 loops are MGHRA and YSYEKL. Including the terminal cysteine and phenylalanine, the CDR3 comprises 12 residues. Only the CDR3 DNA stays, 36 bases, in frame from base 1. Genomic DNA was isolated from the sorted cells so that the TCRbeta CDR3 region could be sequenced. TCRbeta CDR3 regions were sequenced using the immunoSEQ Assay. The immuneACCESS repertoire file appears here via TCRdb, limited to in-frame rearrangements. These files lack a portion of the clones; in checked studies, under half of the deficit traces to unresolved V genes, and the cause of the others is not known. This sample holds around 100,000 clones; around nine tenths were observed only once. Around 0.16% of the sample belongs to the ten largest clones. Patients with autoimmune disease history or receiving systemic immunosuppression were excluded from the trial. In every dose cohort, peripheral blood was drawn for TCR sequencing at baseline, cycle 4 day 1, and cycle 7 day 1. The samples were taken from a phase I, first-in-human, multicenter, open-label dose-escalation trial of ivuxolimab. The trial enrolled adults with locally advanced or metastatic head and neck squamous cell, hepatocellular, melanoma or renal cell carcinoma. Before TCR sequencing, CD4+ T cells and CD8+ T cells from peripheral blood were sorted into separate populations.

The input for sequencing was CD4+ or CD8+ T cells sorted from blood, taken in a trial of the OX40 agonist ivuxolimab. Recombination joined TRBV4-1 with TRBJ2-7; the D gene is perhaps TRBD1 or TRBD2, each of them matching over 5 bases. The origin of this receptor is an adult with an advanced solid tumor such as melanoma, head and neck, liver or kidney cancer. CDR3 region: CASSPLGDPKYF. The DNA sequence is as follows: TGCGCCAGCAGCCCCCTAGGGGACCCAAAGTACTTC.